Each of the 5 T cell receptor beta chains below was sequenced from the same sample in a study of T cell clonality in common variable immunodeficiency (dated by TCRdb to the mid-2010s). Receptors were amplified or captured by the immunoSEQ multiplex PCR assay. In TCRdb, the immuneACCESS table is reduced to in-frame sequences with V and J assigned. These tables do not hold every clone; where another copy was compared, an unresolved V gene accounts for under half, and the others remain unexplained. The table records about 39,000 clones for this sample, and not one of them appears only once. Less than 3% of the sample is held by the ten biggest clonotypes. Sequenced material: peripheral blood mononuclear cells. The receptors originated from a person aged 18 to 75 in good health.

As to this clone: The read terminates 3 residues ahead of where the CDR3 ends, so the germline J gene completes it. The J gene is TRBJ1-2, the V gene TRBV7-2; D unclear. Germline V gene sequence: CDR1 SGHTA, CDR2 FQGNSA. The CDR3 runs 14 residues. The CDR3 DNA, read in part, is TGTGCCAGCAGCTTCCTGACTATGGAGTACGAA. It translates to CASSFLTMEYE. In full, the CDR3 is CASSFLTMEYEYTF.

CDR3: CASSQSGTGDGQNSPLFF. The part of the CDR3 DNA that was read is TGCGCCAGCAGTCAATCAGGGACAGGGGACGGGCAGAACTCACCG. This chain joins TRBV23-1 and TRBJ2-2, with 10 bases lining up with TRBD1. Sequencing ends 3 residues short of the CDR3 end; the germline J gene provides the rest. TRBV23-1 belongs to the ORF category, with a function that is uncertain. The CDR3 is 18 residues long.

Remarks on this clone: One end of the junction fails to match germline, which may point to a read error. The observed sequence ends 3 residues before the CDR3 terminus, with the missing tail filled in from the germline J gene. The rearrangement links TRBV7-9 to TRBJ1-2; D possibly corresponds to TRBD1 (5 bases). In germline, CDR1 is SEHNR, CDR2 FQNEAQ (reference sequence). The length of the CDR3 is 13 residues. The CDR3 is CGSSSAQGDGYTF. Partial CDR3 DNA: TGTGGCAGCAGCTCAGCCCAGGGAGATGGC. The complete variable domain, with remaining parts taken from reference TRBV7-9 and TRBJ1-2, reads DTGVSQNPRHKITKRGQNVTFRCDPISEHNRLYWYRQTLGQGPEFLTYFQNEAQLEKSRLLSDRFSAERPKGSFSTLEIQRTEQGDSAMYLCGSSSAQGDGYTFGSGTRLTVV.

This clone has a count of ten or more. Sequencing ends 3 residues short of the CDR3 end; the germline J gene provides the rest. The rearrangement uses TRBV20-1 and TRBJ2-1, with TRBD2 matching 9 bases. The V gene end was trimmed by 5 bases and the J gene end by 6 bases; junction bases not matched to a gene: 5. Germline CDR1 is DFQATT and CDR2 is SNEGSKA (reference sequence). The CDR3 runs 13 residues. CDR3 DNA, as far as it was read: TGCAGTGCTTGGGTAGCGGGGGTCAATGAG. Its protein product is CSAWVAGVNE. The whole CDR3 reads CSAWVAGVNEQFF.

This clone was counted a few times. A much larger clone differs by one base, so this may be a read error. The CDR3 end falls 3 residues outside the read, so it is completed with the germline J gene. The identical CDR3 is also encoded by other nucleotide sequences in the sample. J is TRBJ1-3 and V is TRBV19; weak D call: TRBD1 (5 bases). Looked up from germline, CDR1 is LNHDA and CDR2 is SQIVND (reference sequence). The CDR3 has 14 amino acids. The covered CDR3 bases are TGTGCCAGTACTCGGGGGAGCTCTGGAAACACA. Its protein is CASTRGSSGNT. In full, the CDR3 reads CASTRGSSGNTIYF.